This T cell receptor (beta chain) was retrieved from a study of cytomegalovirus exposure and HLA in healthy donors (dated 2017 in TCRdb). A note on the overall study: An earlier analysis of roughly 500 of the donors reported 276 Gb of sequence data and some 110 million unique TCR beta sequences obtained from approximately 180 million T cells. An early release that covered fewer than 750 HLA-typed donors contained 250 to 350 gigabases of sequencing data and about 93 million unique TCR sequences. The genetic ancestry cluster associated with self-reported Caucasian donors included 70% to 85% of the roughly 410 genotyped donors. The aim of the study was to test whether cataloging public T cell receptors could identify signatures of past pathogen exposure. The T cell repertoires of several hundred subjects were profiled by immunosequencing and related to cytomegalovirus serostatus. Along with the roughly 700-subject first cohort, a separate validation cohort of roughly 110 different subjects was used. To predict cytomegalovirus infection status, the study combined high-throughput TCR immunosequencing, statistical association of individual TCRs with disease status, and machine learning. A later analysis re-examined previously published TCR beta repertoires from 500 to 700 donors and added high-resolution HLA genotyping to investigate patterns of TCR occurrence. Rather than using new phenotypic data, the later analysis identified candidate immune exposures from TCR beta sequences and from how often those sequences occurred across donors. An earlier analysis of 500 to 650 of the donors applied high-throughput TCR beta sequencing to assess whether each TCR beta V gene segment acted as functional or pseudogenic. Alongside the repertoire data, information on donor age, sex, ethnicity and CMV serostatus was compiled. Genome-wide SNP genotypes for about 65% of the roughly 700 donors were used in a later genetic analysis, which treated that subset as a discovery cohort. All discovery cohort repertoires had been generated on a single sequencing platform. HLA typing included class I and class II loci at four-digit resolution. Typing coverage differed by locus: A, B, C, DRB1 and DQB1 were typed in about 620-640 donors, DQA1 in 500 to 550, DPA1 in nearly 610, and DPB1 in around 440. Roughly 5 DR-DQ haplotypes were treated as single units for association and clustering because of strong linkage in the cohort. Among a few hundred genotyped donors of the cohort, an average of around 240,000 unique TCR beta nucleotide sequences were sequenced per donor, roughly 20% of them non-productive. Study-wide findings and limitations: According to the authors, the approach could potentially be generalized to other disease states and immunological phenotypes. The cohort was sequenced for TCR beta chains only, and without alpha or paired-chain data the features that could be detected were limited. In a later analysis, the rate of TCR association differed among HLA loci, with DRB1 alleles having the most associated TCRs and HLA-C alleles having the fewest. For the cohort, immune exposure information was limited to CMV serostatus. Compared with the roughly 720-donor mean, donors in an Asian-associated ancestry cluster had fewer N-insertions in productive TCRs, according to a later genetic analysis. Specific HLA alleles were associated with 15,000 to 20,000 TCR beta sequences at a false discovery rate of 0.05 in a later analysis. Approximately 16 rarely observed V segments, including chromosome 9 orphons, were excluded from the earlier analysis of just under 600 of the donors because counts were too low. Some IMGT-functional V segments, including TRBV6-2 and TRBV6-3, could not be distinguished by the 87-base-pair reads and were therefore excluded. Assigning TCR associations to individual alleles was difficult when HLA alleles, especially DR and DQ, strongly co-occurred. Broadly in line with IMGT annotations, most TCR beta V segments showed up in productive rearrangements about 90% or about 30% of the time in an earlier analysis of 587 of the donors. A further reported finding was that TCR beta sequences accurately predicted the HLA-A and HLA-B alleles for most subjects in the first cohort. Linkage disequilibrium might explain the correlated functional status among segregating V segments, but an unknown experimental factor could not be excluded. A later analysis reported that several top co-occurrence clusters appeared linked to parvovirus B19, influenza, CMV and Epstein-Barr virus. HLA typing was unavailable for some donors at each locus, so association tests used only the typed subset. In a later analysis, HLA-associated TCR beta chains were found to be more clonally expanded and to have lower generation probabilities than equally common non-associated chains. V-gene and J-gene trimming of TCR beta chains was associated with a missense DCLRE1C variant in a later genetic analysis, and the association was replicated in an independent cohort. While some public TCRs were present in many individuals, most TCR sequences turned up only very rarely across donors. The study listed 150 to 200 TCR beta chains as associated with cytomegalovirus. A few of the identified cytomegalovirus-associated TCR beta chains were confirmed in vitro to be specific for cytomegalovirus antigens. Most CMV-associated TCR beta chains appeared to be HLA-restricted in a later analysis, and the HLA associations seemed to be driven largely by CMV exposure. A cluster of highly shared sequence variants was judged likely to represent a technical artifact of the sequencing pipeline. The classifier was reported to diagnose cytomegalovirus status with high specificity and sensitivity in both the original and validation cohorts. Roughly uniform sequencing depth across donors was assumed in presence/absence analyses, although this assumption may not hold.

The germline V end is reduced by 3 bases and the J end by 10 bases; junction bases left unmatched: 5. From the germline V gene, CDR1 is MNHNS and CDR2 is SASEGT. The CDR3 starts with the cysteine, ends with the phenylalanine, and has 14 residues. Only the CDR3 part of the read is kept: 42 bases, read in frame from the first base. The cohort comprised hundreds of healthy bone marrow donors. At the time of sampling, every cohort member was nominally healthy, though immune exposures that went unrecorded were likely present. The donor tested CMV seronegative and was one of the 352 seronegative cohort members. A peripheral blood sample was provided by each donor, and peripheral blood mononuclear cells were used for TCR beta sequencing. The Qiagen DNeasy Blood Extraction Kit was used to extract genomic DNA from the blood cell samples. For this clone: Its antigen has not been determined. There are no base qualities to consult, and no much larger clone falls within one base.

Preparation of the library involved the immunoSEQ multiplex PCR assay. For the multiplex PCR, a mixture combining 60 forward primers for TCR Vbeta segments and 13 reverse primers for TCR Jbeta segments was used. A multiplex PCR assay on genomic DNA amplified the CDR3 region of rearranged TCR beta genes. The Illumina HiSeq System was used to sequence the amplified TCR beta libraries as 87-base-pair reads. The paper's processing steps were these. Across the roughly 640 repertoires, a later analysis counted roughly 84 million unique TCR beta chains, 9 million to 14 million of which were shared by at least two donors. Raw reads were error-corrected and collapsed into unique sequences by a nearest-neighbor algorithm in which closely related sequences were merged to remove PCR and sequencing errors. CDR3 sequences were aligned to IMGT reference sequences to assign V, D and J gene segments. For a sequence to be retained, a match of at least six nucleotides was required to both a V gene segment and a J gene segment. A rearrangement was called productive if the CDR3 had no stop codons and remained in frame with V and J, and every other rearrangement was called non-productive. CDR3 was defined according to IMGT convention as the region running from the second conserved V-encoded cysteine to the conserved J-encoded phenylalanine. In an earlier analysis of more than 550 of the donors, sequences lacking an unambiguous match to a single V gene segment were excluded. An earlier analysis of roughly 590 of the donors called V segments functional above 56.7% productive rearrangements and segregating when the between-donor standard deviation exceeded 5%. A statistical classification framework was built to diagnose cytomegalovirus status from the catalog of TCR beta chain sequences. In a later analysis, TCR nucleotide sequences were compared against IMGT/GENE-DB human TR gene sequences so that V and J genes could be assigned. In a later analysis, CDR3 sequences and most-parsimonious VDJ recombination scenarios were assigned using the TCRdist pipeline. In a later analysis, every TCR beta chain was defined by the combination of its CDR3 amino acid sequence and its V-gene family, and reads without a unique V-gene family were dropped. A later analysis removed nearly 600 highly shared, low-generation-probability nucleotide sequences to deal with suspected cross-contamination and a sequencing artifact. In a later analysis, a clonal expansion index for each public chain was calculated from normalized within-repertoire ranks of inferred template counts. A later analysis computed generation probabilities with a VDJ recombination model fitted to out-of-frame rearrangements, and checked the results against IGoR. A later analysis scored TCR-TCR, TCR-HLA and TCR-CMV co-occurrence with hypergeometric tests, applying a repertoire-size bias correction to TCR pairs. To estimate false discovery rates, a later analysis permuted the HLA or CMV assignments 20 times. In a later analysis, co-occurring TCRs were grouped with DBSCAN, and TCRdist sequence similarity was added when clustering was performed within HLA-allele-positive subsets. For co-occurrence clustering, repertoires with fewer than 30,000 or more than 120,000 public chains were excluded, along with four or five repertoires with anomalous nucleotide sharing. This immuneACCESS table, as held by TCRdb, lists in-frame sequences with V and J called but not all clones. Of the missing ones, under half trace to an unresolved V gene in checked studies; the others have no known cause. The V and J calls and the clone size are those of that table, but D and trimming were determined from the DNA. The sample records 45,000 or so clones, around two thirds of which are singletons. 3.4% of the sample goes to the ten largest clones.

Sequenced input: PBMCs. Recombination joined TRBV6-1 with TRBJ1-6; 8 junctional bases match TRBD1. This sequence originates from a woman in her 30s in good health and CMV-seronegative. The nucleotide sequence is given as TGTGCCAGCAGTGAGTTCAGGGGGCTATCACCCCTCCACTTT. Its protein reads: CASSEFRGLSPLHF.